A single sample is the source of the 28 T cell receptor beta chains below, sequenced in a study of T cell repertoires in cytomegalovirus infection. Each CDR3 protein gets one entry after TCRdb re-called the reads with MiXCR. The sample contains 310,000 or so distinct CDR3 sequences, 20% to 30% of which appear only once. Sequenced sample: PBMCs. The receptor set was obtained from a human donor in good health (CMV status not recorded). Some clones in this sample may be carry-over from other donors' samples.

There are a few counts of this clonotype. Because the CDR3 is missing its conserved closing phenylalanine or tryptophan, this is likely a read error. The DNA is left out, because the CDR3 cannot be placed on it with certainty; the CDR3 is given as TCRdb lists it. The gene calls are TRBV28 and TRBJ1-1. From its first to its last residue, the CDR3 has 12 amino acids. CDR1 and CDR2 from the germline V gene are MDHEN and SYDVKM. This chain's CDR3 is CASSPRSSGTDL.

There are a few counts of this clonotype. The rearrangement links TRBV20-1 to TRBJ1-1, with a possible D match to TRBD1 (6 bases). V was pared by 4 bases and J by 2 bases, with 11 bases between. There are 13 residues in the CDR3. CDR1 and CDR2 from the germline V gene are DFQATT and SNEGSKA (reference sequence). Here the CDR3 DNA reads TGCAGTGCTACGGGGGCGCATAACACTGAAGCTTTCTTT. It encodes CSATGAHNTEAFF.

The sample holds many counts of this clonotype. The rearrangement uses TRBV6-1 and TRBJ1-5; D gene unclear. CDR1 and CDR2 (germline): MNHNS, SASEGT. V lost 6 bases, J lost 6 bases, and 12 bases lay in between. This CDR3 region has 13 residues. The CDR3 region is CASRDGPLQPQHF. In DNA, the CDR3 is TGTGCCAGCAGGGACGGCCCCCTTCAGCCCCAGCATTTT.

V usage is TRBV7-2 and J usage is TRBJ2-3, with D uncertain. V lost 1 base and J lost 6, with 8 bases in between. In germline, CDR1 is SGHTA, CDR2 FQGNSA. This CDR3 spans 13 amino acids. CDR3 bases: TGTGCCAGCAGCTTAGTGTTTTCGGATACGCAGTATTTT. As protein: CASSLVFSDTQYF.

This clonotype was counted between two and nine times. The genes are TRBV20-1 and TRBJ2-7, with 9 bases matching TRBD2. Trimming cost V 3 bases and J 4 bases; bases outside gene matches: 16. This CDR3 region has 17 residues. CDR1 is DFQATT, CDR2 SNEGSKA, per germline (reference sequence). The CDR3: CSASSLGGGGGAYEQYF. The CDR3 nucleotides are TGCAGTGCTAGTAGCCTCGGAGGTGGCGGGGGGGCGTACGAGCAGTACTTC.

The rearrangement links TRBV7-2 to TRBJ1-2, with 7 bases identical to TRBD1. V lost 1 base to trimming and J lost 4 bases; unmatched junction nucleotides: 3. There are 14 residues in the CDR3. Germline-derived CDR1 and CDR2 are SGHTA and FQGNSA. The CDR3 nucleotides read TGTGCCAGCAGCTTAGAGGGACAGATCTATGGCTACACCTTC. Its protein is CASSLEGQIYGYTF. Full variable domain (rest looked up from reference TRBV7-2 and TRBJ1-2): GAGVSQSPSNKVTEKGKDVELRCDPISGHTALYWYRQSLGQGLEFLIYFQGNSAPDKSGLPSDRFSAERTGGSVSTLTIQRTQQEDSAVYLCASSLEGQIYGYTFGSGTRLTVV.

This clonotype is a singleton in its sample. This rearrangement joins TRBV10-3 to TRBJ2-7; weak D call: TRBD1 (5 bases). V shed 3 bases and J shed 1 base, with 10 bases lying between them. This CDR3 spans 14 amino acids. Germline CDR1 reads ENHRY; CDR2 reads SYGVKD. The CDR3 coding sequence is TGTGCCATCAGTGACAGGGCCATGTCCTACGAGCAGTACTTC. This sequence encodes CAISDRAMSYEQYF.

The V call is TRBV28, the J call TRBJ1-4; TRBD1 is a possible D gene (5 bases). This CDR3 comprises 11 residues. Germline CDR1 reads MDHEN; CDR2 reads SYDVKM. Between the trimmed V and J ends, which lost 5 bases and 14 bases, there was a span of 12 bases. The CDR3: CASSLDRNLFF. The CDR3 DNA is TGTGCCAGCAGTCTCGACAGAAACCTGTTTTTT.

The J gene is TRBJ1-5, the V gene TRBV20-1; possible D gene TRBD1, 6 bases. The CDR3 spans 14 residues. CDR1 is DFQATT, CDR2 SNEGSKA, per germline (reference sequence). V was cut by 5 bases and J by 1 base, with 12 bases left in between. CDR3 amino acids: CSAQQGGSNQPQHF. CDR3 DNA: TGCAGTGCTCAACAGGGAGGAAGCAATCAGCCCCAGCATTTT.

The rearrangement uses TRBV20-1 and TRBJ2-1; 12 bases map to TRBD2. This CDR3 spans 16 amino acids. Germline lookup yields CDR1 DFQATT and CDR2 SNEGSKA (reference sequence). Trimming took 1 base from V and 9 from J; bases not matched to a gene: 10. In DNA form, the CDR3 reads TGCAGTGCTAGAGGCCCTAGCGGGGGGGTAACTGCTGAGCAGTTCTTC. Protein: CSARGPSGGVTAEQFF.

A few counts support this clonotype. The rearrangement uses TRBV28 and TRBJ2-3; D remains ambiguous. V lost 10 bases to trimming and J lost 1 base, with 18 bases between them. This CDR3 contains 15 residues. Germline assignment: CDR1 MDHEN and CDR2 SYDVKM. This CDR3 is CATLEVGVRTDTQYF. The CDR3 coding sequence is TGTGCCACCCTCGAGGTTGGGGTCCGCACAGATACGCAGTATTTT.

The V gene is TRBV11-2, the J gene TRBJ2-1, with TRBD2 matching over 7 bases. Germline V gives CDR1 SGHAT, CDR2 FQNNGV. The CDR3 has 12 residues. V lost 5 bases to trimming and J lost 9 bases; unmatched junction nucleotides: 4. The CDR3: CASSSGTAEQFF. The CDR3, as DNA: TGTGCCAGCAGCAGCGGGACGGCTGAGCAGTTCTTC.

The table lists this clonotype with many counts. This rearrangement joins TRBV28 to TRBJ2-5; TRBD2 agrees at 7 bases. Per germline, CDR1 MDHEN and CDR2 SYDVKM. The CDR3 is 14 amino acids. V lost 6 bases to trimming and J lost 2 bases; unmatched junction nucleotides: 6. The CDR3 coding sequence is TGTGCCAGCAGAACACCGGGGGGACAAGAGACCCAGTACTTC. Its protein is CASRTPGGQETQYF.

This clonotype has just a few counts. The V call is TRBV7-2, the J call TRBJ1-1, with D unclear. This CDR3 is built from 13 residues. The germline gives CDR1 SGHTA, CDR2 FQGNSA. Deletions cut 0 bases from V and 4 bases from J, with 6 bases between. CDR3: CASSLAVRTEAFF. CDR3 bases: TGTGCCAGCAGCTTAGCGGTGCGCACTGAAGCTTTCTTT. The whole variable domain, remainder taken from reference TRBV7-2 and TRBJ1-1, is GAGVSQSPSNKVTEKGKDVELRCDPISGHTALYWYRQSLGQGLEFLIYFQGNSAPDKSGLPSDRFSAERTGGSVSTLTIQRTQQEDSAVYLCASSLAVRTEAFFGQGTRLTVV.

The V call is TRBV29-1, the J call TRBJ1-1, with 9 nucleotides matching TRBD1. Germline V gives CDR1 SQVTM, CDR2 ANQGSEA. V dropped 7 bases and J dropped 3; count of bases not matched to a gene: 3. The CDR3 runs to 12 residues. The CDR3 DNA is TGCAGCGATAGGACAGGGGACACTGAAGCTTTCTTT. This translates into CSDRTGDTEAFF.

This clonotype was picked up a small number of times. The chain is built from TRBV19 and TRBJ2-1; 7 bases align to TRBD1. Unmatched junction bases numbered 12, after V lost 5 bases and J lost 8 bases. The CDR3 is 15 residues long. Germline V lookup: CDR1 LNHDA, CDR2 SQIVND (reference sequence). Here the CDR3 reads CASSRSTGIPDEQFF. CDR3 nucleotide sequence: TGTGCCAGTAGTCGATCGACAGGGATTCCCGATGAGCAGTTCTTC. The whole variable domain, remainder taken from reference TRBV19 and TRBJ2-1, is DGGITQSPKYLFRKEGQNVTLSCEQNLNHDAMYWYRQDPGQGLRLIYYSQIVNDFQKGDIAEGYSVSREKKESFPLTVTSAQKNPTAFYLCASSRSTGIPDEQFFGPGTRLTVL.

V and J are TRBV5-1 and TRBJ2-7; 10 bases are shared with TRBD2. In germline, CDR1 is SGHRS, CDR2 YFSETQ. The CDR3 totals 15 residues. V shed 5 bases and J 3 bases; nucleotides not matched to a gene: 8. The CDR3 loop is CASSSTGTSVYEQYF. CDR3 DNA sequence: TGCGCCAGCAGTTCTACCGGGACTAGCGTCTACGAGCAGTACTTC. Full variable domain (remainder filled in from reference TRBV5-1 and TRBJ2-7): KAGVTQTPRYLIKTRGQQVTLSCSPISGHRSVSWYQQTPGQGLQFLFEYFSETQRNKGNFPGRFSGRQFSNSRSEMNVSTLELGDSALYLCASSSTGTSVYEQYFGPGTRLTVT.

This clonotype was recorded at least ten times. V usage is TRBV7-2 and J usage is TRBJ2-3; D gene ambiguous. This CDR3 has 15 residues. Trimming removed 2 bases from V and 2 bases from J, with 11 bases in between. Germline V CDR1 and CDR2: SGHTA, FQGNSA. DNA for the CDR3: TGTGCCAGCAGCTTACTGGGCTGGCCCACAGATACGCAGTATTTT. Its protein is CASSLLGWPTDTQYF. The entire variable domain, with the rest obtained from reference TRBV7-2 and TRBJ2-3, is as follows: GAGVSQSPSNKVTEKGKDVELRCDPISGHTALYWYRQSLGQGLEFLIYFQGNSAPDKSGLPSDRFSAERTGGSVSTLTIQRTQQEDSAVYLCASSLLGWPTDTQYFGPGTRLTVL.

The rearrangement uses TRBV11-2 and TRBJ2-1; tentative D call: TRBD2 (6 bases). The CDR3 is made up of 14 amino acids. CDR1 is SGHAT, CDR2 FQNNGV, per germline. V was pared by 8 bases and J by 6 bases, with 17 bases between. This CDR3 reads CASGRTRSGNEQFF. For the CDR3, the DNA is TGTGCCAGCGGGAGGACCAGGTCGGGCAATGAGCAGTTCTTC. Full variable domain (outside the CDR3, taken from reference TRBV11-2 and TRBJ2-1): EAGVAQSPRYKIIEKRQSVAFWCNPISGHATLYWYQQILGQGPKLLIQFQNNGVVDDSQLPKDRFSAERLKGVDSTLKIQPAKLEDSAVYLCASGRTRSGNEQFFGPGTRLTVL.

The table lists this clonotype with a few counts. The chain recombines TRBV11-2 with TRBJ2-2, with 10 bases aligning to TRBD1. The germline CDR1 and CDR2 sequences are SGHAT and FQNNGV. The trim removed 3 bases at V and 6 bases at J, leaving 4 bases unmatched. The length of the CDR3 is 15 residues. The CDR3 loop is CASSFAGQGAGELFF. The CDR3 DNA sequence: TGTGCCAGCAGCTTCGCCGGACAGGGGGCCGGGGAGCTGTTTTTT.

The chain links TRBV28 to TRBJ2-3; D call uncertain. Deletions cut 5 bases from V and 2 bases from J, with 8 bases between. The CDR3 covers 13 residues. Germline V gene sequence: CDR1 MDHEN, CDR2 SYDVKM. The CDR3 coding sequence is TGTGCCAGCAGTGAGGCTTTCACAGATACGCAGTATTTT. This gives the protein CASSEAFTDTQYF. Combining the CDR3 with reference TRBV28 and TRBJ2-3 gives the whole variable domain DVKVTQSSRYLVKRTGEKVFLECVQDMDHENMFWYRQDPGLGLRLIYFSYDVKMKEKGDIPEGYSVSREKKERFSLILESASTNQTSMYLCASSEAFTDTQYFGPGTRLTVL.

This clonotype was detected only once. The chain's CDR3 is CASSNGTRGYEQYF. DNA for the CDR3: TGTGCCAGCAGCAACGGGACTAGGGGCTACGAGCAGTACTTC. This chain connects TRBV7-2 to TRBJ2-7, with TRBD2 matching over 8 bases. The junction had 6 bases not matched to a gene; V was cut back by 5 bases and J by 3 bases. The CDR3 runs 14 residues. Germline values: CDR1 SGHTA, CDR2 FQGNSA.

The table lists this clonotype with a few counts. As the CDR3 is not closed by the conserved phenylalanine or tryptophan, this likely results from a read error. It is unclear where the CDR3 begins or ends on the DNA, so no DNA is shown, and the CDR3 is as TCRdb lists it. V is TRBV5-1 and J is TRBJ2-1; the table's D call of TRBD1 was not tested on the DNA. The germline gives CDR1 SGHRS, CDR2 YFSETQ. 11 amino acids form the CDR3, both terminal residues included. The CDR3 loop is CASFLSGGFKV.

This clonotype was observed a handful of times. The chain employs TRBV20-1 and TRBJ2-7; D uncertain. The CDR3 extends over 13 amino acids. V lost 3 bases and J 3 bases, leaving 12 bases between the germline ends. CDR1 and CDR2 (germline): DFQATT, SNEGSKA (reference sequence). The chain's CDR3 is CSASDVRHYEQYF. The CDR3 DNA reads TGCAGTGCTAGCGATGTTCGGCACTACGAGCAGTACTTC.

The rearrangement joins TRBV6-5 to TRBJ2-7, with no clear D. V lost 4 bases, J lost 12 bases, and 16 bases lay in between. This CDR3 is built from 12 residues. Germline CDR1 and CDR2: MNHEY and SVGAGI. The CDR3 spells CASSSPGWRTYF. The CDR3 DNA follows: TGTGCCAGCAGTTCCCCGGGCTGGCGTACGTACTTC.

The V gene is TRBV7-3, the J gene TRBJ2-1, with D unclear. V was clipped by 5 bases and J by 10 bases, with 15 bases between them. The CDR3 is 13 amino acids. Per germline, CDR1 SGHTA and CDR2 FQGTGA. The CDR3 spells CASSPRHKAEQFF. CDR3 DNA sequence: TGTGCCAGCAGCCCACGACACAAGGCCGAGCAGTTCTTC.

In nucleotides, the CDR3 is TGTGCCAGCAGGACGGGCCTAGCGGGAGCCAATGAGCAGTTCTTC. This encodes CASRTGLAGANEQFF. The rearrangement links TRBV7-9 to TRBJ2-1; TRBD2 agrees at 10 bases. Germline V gene sequence: CDR1 SEHNR, CDR2 FQNEAQ (reference sequence). The CDR3 length is 15 residues. Trimming took 6 bases from V and 6 from J; bases not matched to a gene: 8.

The chain has TRBV12-3 or TRBV12-4 and TRBJ1-5; 10 nucleotides agree with TRBD1. The CDR3 covers 16 residues. V trimming: 2 bases; J trimming: 2 bases; junction bases outside the gene matches: 3. CDR3 DNA: TGTGCCAGCAGTTTACCCGGGACAGGGGGCAATCAGCCCCAGCATTTT. Protein product: CASSLPGTGGNQPQHF.